The clone carrying this T cell receptor beta chain was picked up a small number of times. Antigen unknown. The entry originates in a study of CD8 T cells in ankylosing spondylitis. Study findings and constraints: Significant enrichment of disease-linked clones was reported in matched ankylosing spondylitis synovial fluid.

Library preparation for TCR beta used quantitative 5'-RACE with molecular barcodes. One entry per CDR3 protein results from TCRdb running MiXCR on the 5' RACE reads. The top ten clones hold approximately 15% of a sample with some 200,000 distinct CDR3 sequences, roughly 12% of them seen once. The CDR3 is made up of 14 amino acids. Trimming removed 4 bases from V and 4 bases from J, with 12 bases in between. Germline V gives CDR1 MGHRA, CDR2 YSYEKL. The V gene is TRBV4-1, the J gene TRBJ2-3; possibly TRBD2 for D (6 bases). This sequence originates from a male donor with ankylosing spondylitis or in good health (not recorded which). Sequencing used blood, either unsorted or a sorted T cell fraction (not recorded which). CDR3 in amino acids: CASSLLALADTQYF. The CDR3, as DNA: TGCGCCAGCAGCCTTCTAGCGTTGGCAGATACGCAGTATTTT.